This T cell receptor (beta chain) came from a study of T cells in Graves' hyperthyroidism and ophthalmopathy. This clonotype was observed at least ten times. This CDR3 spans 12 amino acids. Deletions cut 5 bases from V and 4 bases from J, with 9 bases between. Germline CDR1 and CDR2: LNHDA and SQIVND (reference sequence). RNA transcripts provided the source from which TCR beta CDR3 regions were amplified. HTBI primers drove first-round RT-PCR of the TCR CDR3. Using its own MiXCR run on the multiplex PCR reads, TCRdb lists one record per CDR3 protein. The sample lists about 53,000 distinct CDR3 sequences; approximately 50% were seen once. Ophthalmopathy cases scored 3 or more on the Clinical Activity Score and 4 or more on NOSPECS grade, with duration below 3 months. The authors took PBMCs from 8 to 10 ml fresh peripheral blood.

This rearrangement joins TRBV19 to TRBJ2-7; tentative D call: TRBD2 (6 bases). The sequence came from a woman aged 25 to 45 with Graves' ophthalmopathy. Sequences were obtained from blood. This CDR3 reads CASSHRGYEQYF. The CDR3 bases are TGTGCCAGTAGTCACCGGGGGTACGAGCAGTACTTC.